The next 17 T cell receptor beta chains were all read from a single sample in a study of identical twins. TCRdb reanalysed the 5' RACE reads using MiXCR and keeps one entry per CDR3 protein. The table includes 500,000 to 550,000 distinct CDR3 sequences, 20% to 25% detected once. The data also belong to a second study, concerning T cells expressing NK-cell markers.

The sequencing sample was made of CD4+ T cells sorted from blood. These receptors originate from a woman between 18 and 29 years old in good health.

The V and J genes are TRBV5-1 and TRBJ2-5, with unresolved D. This CDR3 is built from 15 residues. The germline V gene encodes CDR1 SGHRS and CDR2 YFSETQ. Trimming left V 0 bases short and J 2 bases short, with 11 bases between. CDR3 sequence reads: CASSLGRKIQETQYF. CDR3 nucleotide sequence: TGCGCCAGCAGCTTGGGCCGTAAAATTCAAGAGACCCAGTACTTC. Complete variable domain (other parts from reference TRBV5-1 and TRBJ2-5): KAGVTQTPRYLIKTRGQQVTLSCSPISGHRSVSWYQQTPGQGLQFLFEYFSETQRNKGNFPGRFSGRQFSNSRSEMNVSTLELGDSALYLCASSLGRKIQETQYFGPGTRLLVL.

This clonotype has only a few counts. The DNA of the CDR3 is TGTGCCAGCAGCTTCACTTACCGGGAGTCAAAGACCCAGTACTTC. It yields the protein CASSFTYRESKTQYF. The V call is TRBV12-3 or TRBV12-4, the J call TRBJ2-5; D perhaps matches TRBD2 (6 bases). The V gene lost 6 bases and the J gene lost 6 bases, with 20 bases spanning the gap. This CDR3 comprises 15 residues.

The rearrangement links TRBV20-1 to TRBJ1-1; D is possibly TRBD1 (6 bases). Trimming stripped 0 bases from V and 10 bases from J, with 18 bases between. The germline V gene has CDR1 DFQATT and CDR2 SNEGSKA (reference sequence). The CDR3 loop spans 14 amino acids. The CDR3 nucleotides read TGCAGTGCTAGAGATCTCAGGGCGGGGGCGGTAGCTTTCTTT. Amino acid sequence: CSARDLRAGAVAFF.

This chain connects TRBV2 to TRBJ2-7; D gene unclear. CDR3 length: 13 amino acids. The V end lost 4 bases, the J end lost 3 bases, and 10 bases lay between the germline ends. CDR1 and CDR2 (germline): SNHLY, FYNNEI. The CDR3 reads CASSVTPVYEQYF. In DNA form, the CDR3 reads TGTGCCAGCAGTGTGACCCCCGTCTACGAGCAGTACTTC.

This clonotype was counted a few times. The chain joins TRBV20-1 to TRBJ2-1; 10 positions match TRBD2. The CDR3 has 13 amino acids. Germline V gene lookup returns CDR1 DFQATT and CDR2 SNEGSKA (reference sequence). The V gene end was trimmed by 5 bases and the J gene end by 7 bases; junction bases not matched to a gene: 5. The CDR3 protein is CSALAGGWNEQFF. CDR3 DNA: TGCAGTGCTTTAGCGGGAGGCTGGAATGAGCAGTTCTTC.

The gene calls are TRBV20-1 and TRBJ1-5; D gene unclear. The CDR3 covers 14 residues. Germline V gene sequence: CDR1 DFQATT, CDR2 SNEGSKA (reference sequence). Trimming stripped 3 bases from V and 0 bases from J, with 9 bases between. The CDR3 here is CSARVFDSNQPQHF. CDR3 coding DNA: TGCAGTGCTAGGGTGTTTGATAGCAATCAGCCCCAGCATTTT.

This chain connects TRBV20-1 to TRBJ1-4; perhaps TRBD1 as D (5 bases). Germline CDR1 DFQATT, CDR2 SNEGSKA (reference sequence). Trimming left V 6 bases short and J 6 bases short, with 23 bases between. CDR3 size: 16 residues. CDR3 coding DNA: TGCAGTGCCCCCCGCCAGTCGGGGGGTGCTTATGAAAAACTGTTTTTT. Translation gives CSAPRQSGGAYEKLFF.

The chain employs TRBV7-9 and TRBJ2-1; D possibly corresponds to TRBD1 (5 bases). The germline V and J ends were trimmed by 0 bases and 6 bases, with 18 bases remaining between them. The CDR3 contains 17 residues. CDR1 and CDR2 (germline): SEHNR, FQNEAQ (reference sequence). The CDR3 DNA follows: TGTGCCAGCAGCTTAGCAGTAAAGACAGTTCAATCCAATGAGCAGTTCTTC. It codes for CASSLAVKTVQSNEQFF.

This clonotype occurred a few times. The J gene is TRBJ2-7, the V gene TRBV5-1; tentatively, D is TRBD1 (5 bases). The CDR3 totals 16 residues. Trimming removed 2 bases at V and 4 bases at J, with 19 bases between. The germline V gene encodes CDR1 SGHRS and CDR2 YFSETQ. The CDR3 region is CASSFSGQGSSYEQYF. Written as DNA, the CDR3 is TGCGCCAGCAGCTTCTCGGGTCAGGGTTCTTCATACGAGCAGTACTTC.

This clonotype was found a few times. This chain connects TRBV6-1 to TRBJ2-1; 7 nucleotides agree with TRBD1. There are 15 residues in the CDR3. Germline assignment: CDR1 MNHNS and CDR2 SASEGT. Trimming at V came to 6 bases and at J to 1 base, leaving 6 bases not matched to a gene. The CDR3 reads CASSPDRASYNEQFF. CDR3 bases: TGTGCCAGCAGCCCCGACAGGGCTTCCTACAATGAGCAGTTCTTC.

The chain carries TRBV27 and TRBJ2-7, with 7 bases fitting TRBD1. Germline CDR1 and CDR2: MNHEY and SMNVEV (reference sequence). The CDR3 loop spans 14 amino acids. The trim removed 6 bases at V and 7 bases at J, leaving 12 bases unmatched. In DNA, the CDR3 is TGTGCCAGCAGACTTGACAGGGATCGAAGAGAGCAGTACTTC. Its protein is CASRLDRDRREQYF.

This clonotype was detected only a few times. The chain employs TRBV5-1 and TRBJ2-3, with D possibly TRBD1 on 5 matching bases. CDR3 length equals 15 residues. V was shortened by 1 base and J by 1 base, with 10 bases between the two germline ends. The germline gives CDR1 SGHRS, CDR2 YFSETQ. The CDR3 nucleotides read TGCGCCAGCAGCTTGACAGGTGACGGCACAGATACGCAGTATTTT. It encodes CASSLTGDGTDTQYF.

V gene TRBV5-1 combines with J gene TRBJ2-1; unclear D gene. Trimming removed 4 bases at V and 7 bases at J, with 12 bases between. The CDR3 runs 13 residues. CDR1 and CDR2 from the germline V gene are SGHRS and YFSETQ. As DNA, the CDR3 is TGCGCCAGCAGCCCCGTTAAGAGGAATGAGCAGTTCTTC. It codes for CASSPVKRNEQFF.

This sequence joins TRBV7-8 and TRBJ2-1, with a possible D match to TRBD2 (6 bases). The CDR3 sequence is 17 residues long. Germline V gene data show CDR1 as SGHVS and CDR2 as FQNEAQ. Between the trimmed V and J ends, which lost 1 base and 8 bases, there was a span of 21 bases. CDR3 in DNA: TGTGCCAGCAGCTTAGACTCCGGTGCGGGGAGGTTAGATGAGCAGTTCTTC. It yields the protein CASSLDSGAGRLDEQFF. The whole variable domain, remainder taken from reference TRBV7-8 and TRBJ2-1, is GAGVSQSPRYKVAKRGQDVALRCDPISGHVSLFWYQQALGQGPEFLTYFQNEAQLDKSGLPSDRFFAERPEGSVSTLKIQRTQQEDSAVYLCASSLDSGAGRLDEQFFGPGTRLTVL.

The chain has TRBV7-2 and TRBJ1-5; D remains unclear. The V gene lost 1 base and the J gene lost 6 bases, with 13 bases spanning the gap. The CDR3 totals 15 residues. CDR1 SGHTA and CDR2 FQGNSA come from the germline V gene. The CDR3 nucleotides read TGTGCCAGCAGCTTAGAGGTCATGCGGGGTCAGCCCCAGCATTTT. Encoded protein: CASSLEVMRGQPQHF.

The V call is TRBV3-1, the J call TRBJ1-5; maybe TRBD1 (5 bases). Trimming stripped 4 bases from V and 5 bases from J, with 6 bases between. This CDR3 has 12 residues. The germline V gene encodes CDR1 LGHDT and CDR2 YNNKEL (reference sequence). The CDR3 protein is CASSRGHQPQHF. The CDR3 DNA reads as TGTGCCAGCAGCCGGGGACATCAGCCCCAGCATTTT.

The CDR3 loop is CSAGGTGSTEAFF. CDR3 sequence (DNA): TGCAGTGCTGGGGGGACAGGGAGCACTGAAGCTTTCTTT. The chain couples TRBV20-1 to TRBJ1-1, with 9 bases aligning to TRBD1. The CDR3 contains 13 residues. V lost 5 bases, J lost 4 bases, and 5 bases stayed unmatched. In germline, CDR1 is DFQATT, CDR2 SNEGSKA (reference sequence).